Presented here are 16 T cell receptor beta chains from one specimen sequenced in a study of T cell repertoires in cytomegalovirus infection. MiXCR, applied by TCRdb to the reads, yields one record per CDR3 protein. The table records 200,000 to 250,000 distinct CDR3 sequences, approximately 38% of them present only once. Antigens of these TCRs are unknown. The input for sequencing was CD8+ T cells from cultured PBMCs, taken from culture after CMV antigen stimulation. These TCRs come from a human donor in good health (CMV status not recorded). Some clones in this sample may be carry-over from other donors' samples.

The V gene is TRBV30, the J gene TRBJ1-5; D is unclear. V was cut by 0 bases and J by 3 bases, with 12 bases left in between. Germline loops: CDR1 GTSNPN, CDR2 SVGIG (reference sequence). This CDR3 has 15 residues. DNA for the CDR3: TGTGCCTGGAGTGTAAGAGGGCGGTACAATCAGCCCCAGCATTTT. Translating it yields CAWSVRGRYNQPQHF.

The rearrangement links TRBV11-2 to TRBJ1-1; unclear D gene. Germline CDR1 and CDR2: SGHAT and FQNNGV. V was pared by 1 base and J by 1 base, with 13 bases between. The CDR3 has 16 residues. CDR3 sequence (DNA): TGTGCCAGCAGCTTAGTGTCGAGGGCGGAGAACACTGAAGCTTTCTTT. It specifies CASSLVSRAENTEAFF.

V is TRBV30 and J is TRBJ2-7, with 7 bases lining up with TRBD2. This CDR3 comprises 13 residues. Germline CDR1 GTSNPN, CDR2 SVGIG (reference sequence). Trimming took 5 bases from V and 4 from J; bases not matched to a gene: 8. The CDR3 loop is CAWSGTTDYEQYF. The CDR3 DNA follows: TGTGCCTGGTCCGGGACTACAGATTACGAGCAGTACTTC.

This clonotype appeared a few times. The V gene is TRBV5-4, the J gene TRBJ1-1; possible D gene TRBD1, 6 bases. CDR1 and CDR2 (germline): SGHNT, YYREEE (reference sequence). The CDR3 has 14 amino acids. Trimming stripped 2 bases from V and 1 base from J, with 9 bases between. The CDR3, as DNA: TGTGCCAGCAGCTTACCGACAGGGAACACTGAAGCTTTCTTT. Its protein is CASSLPTGNTEAFF.

This clonotype was counted between two and nine times. V is TRBV30 and J is TRBJ2-1, with D possibly TRBD2 on 5 matching bases. With 3 bases removed from V and 7 bases from J, the gap between germline ends came to 16 bases. Per the germline V gene, CDR1 is GTSNPN and CDR2 is SVGIG (reference sequence). The CDR3 spans 14 residues. DNA of the CDR3: TGTGCCTGGAGCCATTTACGGGATTGGAATGAGCAGTTCTTC. Translated, it gives CAWSHLRDWNEQFF. The full variable domain, completed using reference TRBV30 and TRBJ2-1, is SQTIHQWPATLVQPVGSPLSLECTVEGTSNPNLYWYRQAAGRGLQLLFYSVGIGQISSEVPQNLSASRPQDRQFILSSKKLLLSDSGFYLCAWSHLRDWNEQFFGPGTRLTVL.

J is TRBJ1-4 and V is TRBV7-2; TRBD1 might be the D (5 bases). Between the trimmed V and J ends, which lost 5 bases and 6 bases, there was a span of 19 bases. This CDR3 spans 16 amino acids. Germline-derived CDR1 and CDR2 are SGHTA and FQGNSA. The DNA of the CDR3 is TGTGCCAGCAGCATAAAACAGGCCCTCACGGATGAAAAACTGTTTTTT. Translated, it gives CASSIKQALTDEKLFF.

The chain joins TRBV2 to TRBJ1-1; weak D call: TRBD1 (6 bases). Trimming shortened V by 6 bases and J by 0 bases, and 11 bases separated the two germline ends. The CDR3 runs 14 residues. Germline-derived CDR1 and CDR2 are SNHLY and FYNNEI. The chain's CDR3 is CASRADSMNTEAFF. In DNA, the CDR3 is TGTGCCAGCAGGGCGGACAGCATGAACACTGAAGCTTTCTTT.

A few counts support this clonotype. The junction and the germline gene differ at one end; a read error may be behind it. The chain is built from TRBV2 and TRBJ1-5, with 8 bases lining up with TRBD1. CDR3 length: 15 amino acids. Germline lookup yields CDR1 SNHLY and CDR2 FYNNEI. Written as DNA, the CDR3 is TGTGCCAGCAGCGAAGGGACAGGTAATAATCAGCCCCAGCATTTT. This translates into CASSEGTGNNQPQHF.

On this clonotype itself: One junction end disagrees with the germline gene, perhaps due to a read error. This CDR3 reads CDSSPPGAVGFYGYTF. CDR3 coding DNA: TGTGACAGCAGCCCCCCCGGGGCCGTAGGGTTCTATGGCTACACCTTC. The chain recombines TRBV12-3 or TRBV12-4 with TRBJ1-2; the D gene is possibly TRBD1 (5 bases). There are 16 residues in the CDR3.

The chain joins TRBV7-6 to TRBJ2-2; possibly TRBD1 for D (6 bases). V was clipped by 5 bases and J by 5 bases, with 24 bases between them. Per germline, CDR1 SGHVS and CDR2 FNYEAQ. CDR3 length equals 18 residues. CDR3 residues: CASSRAYNGQILTGELFF. CDR3 nucleotides: TGTGCCAGCAGCCGAGCTTATAACGGACAGATATTAACCGGGGAGCTGTTTTTT.

The chain has TRBV27 and TRBJ1-5, with D possibly being TRBD1 (5 bases). Germline values: CDR1 MNHEY, CDR2 SMNVEV (reference sequence). The V end was cut by 6 bases, the J end by 6 bases, with 15 bases between. The CDR3 runs to 14 residues. CDR3 loop: CASSRGGFGQPQHF. The CDR3 DNA reads TGTGCCAGCAGCCGGGGGGGATTTGGTCAGCCCCAGCATTTT.

This clonotype was counted a few times. The J gene is TRBJ2-3, the V gene TRBV27; 7 positions agree with TRBD1. The CDR3 spans 15 residues. The germline CDR1 and CDR2 sequences are MNHEY and SMNVEV (reference sequence). Trimming cost V 5 bases and J 3 bases; bases outside gene matches: 8. The CDR3: CASSLVRQGTDTQYF. As DNA, the CDR3 is TGTGCCAGCAGTCTGGTCCGACAGGGTACAGATACGCAGTATTTT.

The rearrangement uses TRBV6-5 and TRBJ2-7; D is undetermined. Germline CDR1 is MNHEY and CDR2 is SVGAGI. Trimming took off 3 bases at V and 5 bases at J, with 8 bases between the two ends. The CDR3 length is 12 residues. The CDR3 sequence is CASSYIGDEQYF. The CDR3 nucleotides read TGTGCCAGCAGTTATATTGGCGACGAGCAGTACTTC.

This clonotype was detected many times. V usage is TRBV7-6 and J usage is TRBJ2-1; no clear D. Germline V gene data show CDR1 as SGHVS and CDR2 as FNYEAQ. With 1 base removed from V and 0 bases from J, the gap between germline ends came to 7 bases. CDR3 size: 15 residues. The CDR3 protein is CASSLGFFSYNEQFF. CDR3 DNA sequence: TGTGCCAGCAGCTTAGGTTTCTTCTCCTACAATGAGCAGTTCTTC. The full variable domain, completed using reference TRBV7-6 and TRBJ2-1, is GAGVSQSPRYKVTKRGQDVALRCDPISGHVSLYWYRQALGQGPEFLTYFNYEAQQDKSGLPNDRFSAERPEGSISTLTIQRTEQRDSAMYRCASSLGFFSYNEQFFGPGTRLTVL.

The CDR3 DNA reads as TGTGCCAGCAGATTTGGCAGGGGGGACACTGAAGCTTTCTTT. Its protein product is CASRFGRGDTEAFF. The chain couples TRBV27 to TRBJ1-1; 7 bases agree with TRBD1. There are 14 residues in the CDR3. The germline V gene encodes CDR1 MNHEY and CDR2 SMNVEV (reference sequence). With V trimmed by 6 bases and J by 3 bases, 7 bases remained unmatched.

V usage is TRBV7-2 and J usage is TRBJ2-7, with D possibly TRBD1 on 5 matching bases. Germline CDR1 SGHTA, CDR2 FQGNSA. The CDR3 is 13 amino acids. V was clipped by 9 bases and J by 1 base, with 13 bases between them. CDR3: CASRETVSYEQYF. DNA of the CDR3: TGTGCCAGTAGAGAGACAGTTTCCTACGAGCAGTACTTC.